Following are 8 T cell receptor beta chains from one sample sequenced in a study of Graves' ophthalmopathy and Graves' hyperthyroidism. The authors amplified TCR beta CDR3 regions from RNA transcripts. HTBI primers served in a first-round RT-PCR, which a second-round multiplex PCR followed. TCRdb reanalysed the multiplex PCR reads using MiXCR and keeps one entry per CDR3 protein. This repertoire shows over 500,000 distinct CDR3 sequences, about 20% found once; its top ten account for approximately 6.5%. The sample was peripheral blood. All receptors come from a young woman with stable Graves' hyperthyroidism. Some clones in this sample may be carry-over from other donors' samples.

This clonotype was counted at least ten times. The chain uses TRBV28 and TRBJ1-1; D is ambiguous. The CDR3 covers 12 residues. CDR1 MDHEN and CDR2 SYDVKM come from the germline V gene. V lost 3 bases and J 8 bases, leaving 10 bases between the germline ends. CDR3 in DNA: TGTGCCAGCAGTTTGCAGGCCTCCGAAGCTTTCTTT. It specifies CASSLQASEAFF.

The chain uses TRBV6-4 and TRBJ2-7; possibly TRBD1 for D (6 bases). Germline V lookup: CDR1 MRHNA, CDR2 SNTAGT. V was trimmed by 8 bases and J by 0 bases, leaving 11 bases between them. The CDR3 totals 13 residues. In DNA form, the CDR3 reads TGTGCCAGCGGACAGACGAGCTCCTACGAGCAGTACTTC. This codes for CASGQTSSYEQYF.

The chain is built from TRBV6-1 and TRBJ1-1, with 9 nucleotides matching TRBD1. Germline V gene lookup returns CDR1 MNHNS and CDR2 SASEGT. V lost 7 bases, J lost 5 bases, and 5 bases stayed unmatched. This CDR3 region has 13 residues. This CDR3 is CASNRQGETEAFF. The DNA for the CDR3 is TGTGCCAGCAATAGACAGGGGGAAACTGAAGCTTTCTTT.

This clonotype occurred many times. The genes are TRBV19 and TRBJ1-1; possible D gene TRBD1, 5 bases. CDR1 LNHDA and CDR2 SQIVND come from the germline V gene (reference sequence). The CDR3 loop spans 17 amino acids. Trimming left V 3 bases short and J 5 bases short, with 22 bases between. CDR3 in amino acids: CASSITAGVGAGTEAFF. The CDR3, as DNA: TGTGCCAGTAGTATTACTGCGGGTGTCGGGGCTGGGACTGAAGCTTTCTTT. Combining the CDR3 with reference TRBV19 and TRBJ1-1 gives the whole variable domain DGGITQSPKYLFRKEGQNVTLSCEQNLNHDAMYWYRQDPGQGLRLIYYSQIVNDFQKGDIAEGYSVSREKKESFPLTVTSAQKNPTAFYLCASSITAGVGAGTEAFFGQGTRLTVV.

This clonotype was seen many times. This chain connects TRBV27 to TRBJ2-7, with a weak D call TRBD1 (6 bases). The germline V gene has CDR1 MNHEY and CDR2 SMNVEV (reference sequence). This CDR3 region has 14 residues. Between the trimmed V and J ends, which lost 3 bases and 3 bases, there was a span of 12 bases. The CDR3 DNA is TGTGCCAGCAGTTTCACCATAGGGGGCTACGAGCAGTACTTC. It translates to CASSFTIGGYEQYF.

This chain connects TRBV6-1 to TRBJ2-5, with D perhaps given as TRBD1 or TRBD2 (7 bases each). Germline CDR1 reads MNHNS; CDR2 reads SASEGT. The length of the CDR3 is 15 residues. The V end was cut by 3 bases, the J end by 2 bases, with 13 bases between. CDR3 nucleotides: TGTGCCAGCAGTGAGCAGGGGGGGGGTCAAGAGACCCAGTACTTC. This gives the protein CASSEQGGGQETQYF.

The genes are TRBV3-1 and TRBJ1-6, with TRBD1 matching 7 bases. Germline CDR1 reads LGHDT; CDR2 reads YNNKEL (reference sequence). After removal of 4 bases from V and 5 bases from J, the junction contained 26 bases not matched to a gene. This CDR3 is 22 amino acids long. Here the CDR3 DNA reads TGTGCCAGCAGCCTAAGCCATCCCGCCCCAGGGGGGCTGGGGGGTAATAATTCACCCCTCCACTTT. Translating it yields CASSLSHPAPGGLGGNNSPLHF.

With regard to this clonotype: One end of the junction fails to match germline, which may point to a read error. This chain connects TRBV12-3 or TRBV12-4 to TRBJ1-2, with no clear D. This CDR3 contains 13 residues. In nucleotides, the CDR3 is TGTGTCAGCAGTTTAGCTGCGAACTATGGCTACACCTTC. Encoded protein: CVSSLAANYGYTF.